This is a list of T cell receptor beta chains from one sample in a study of T-cell memory formation after mild COVID-19. MiXCR, run by TCRdb on the 5' RACE reads, gives a single entry per CDR3 protein. This repertoire shows 280,000 or so distinct CDR3 sequences, 8.2% found once; its top ten account for approximately 23%. The sequenced sample consisted of PBMCs or a T cell subset sorted from them (not recorded which). These receptors came from a man aged 18 to 30 who had mild COVID-19 (a few samples of this study predate the infection). Cell type and time point are not known. CDR3s include the opening cysteine and the closing phenylalanine or tryptophan. The order of the fields is J gene, V gene, CDR3 protein.

J: TRBJ2-1; V: TRBV20-1; CDR3: CSARTSGGADEQFF
J: TRBJ2-3; V: TRBV7-2; CDR3: CASTYRRAYTDTQYF
J: TRBJ2-1; V: TRBV5-6; CDR3: CASSFGGLNLGEQFF
J: TRBJ2-5; V: TRBV29-1; CDR3: CSGGLSGETQYF
J: TRBJ2-5; V: TRBV18; CDR3: CASSPDQQETQYF
J: TRBJ2-5; V: TRBV28; CDR3: CASSPVWSETQYF
J: TRBJ2-1; V: TRBV5-4; CDR3: CASSLSSPNEQFF
J: TRBJ2-5; V: TRBV20-1; CDR3: CSAPPALLQETQYF
J: TRBJ2-3; V: TRBV7-6; CDR3: CASSRTHRTDTQYF
J: TRBJ2-5; V: TRBV7-9; CDR3: CASSPGQGEETQYF
J: TRBJ2-2; V: TRBV11-2; CDR3: CASSSRFSLAGGNTGELFF
J: TRBJ2-3; V: TRBV12-3/TRBV12-4; CDR3: CASSLGTTSTDTQYF
J: TRBJ2-1; V: TRBV20-1; CDR3: CSARSEDRHNEQFF
J: TRBJ2-3; V: TRBV7-2; CDR3: CASSLGLAGGPSTDTQYF
J: TRBJ1-2; V: TRBV18; CDR3: CASSQDRNYGYTF
J: TRBJ1-1; V: TRBV29-1; CDR3: CSVGGSSVIEAFF
J: TRBJ1-2; V: TRBV5-1; CDR3: CASSLAPESNYGYTF
J: TRBJ2-4; V: TRBV4-2; CDR3: CASSQDGTELAKNIQYF
J: TRBJ2-5; V: TRBV4-2; CDR3: CASSQDRAGEQETQYF
J: TRBJ2-3; V: TRBV6-2/TRBV6-3; CDR3: CASSTGLATDTQYF
J: TRBJ1-2; V: TRBV7-9; CDR3: CASSAGQGDGYTF
J: TRBJ1-1; V: TRBV7-9; CDR3: CASRQTGEAFF
J: TRBJ2-3; V: TRBV6-2/TRBV6-3; CDR3: CASSDRESTDTQYF
J: TRBJ2-3; V: TRBV11-2; CDR3: CASSLDLGEGLDKGQTSTDTQYF
J: TRBJ1-5; V: TRBV7-2; CDR3: CASSNRRDQPQHF